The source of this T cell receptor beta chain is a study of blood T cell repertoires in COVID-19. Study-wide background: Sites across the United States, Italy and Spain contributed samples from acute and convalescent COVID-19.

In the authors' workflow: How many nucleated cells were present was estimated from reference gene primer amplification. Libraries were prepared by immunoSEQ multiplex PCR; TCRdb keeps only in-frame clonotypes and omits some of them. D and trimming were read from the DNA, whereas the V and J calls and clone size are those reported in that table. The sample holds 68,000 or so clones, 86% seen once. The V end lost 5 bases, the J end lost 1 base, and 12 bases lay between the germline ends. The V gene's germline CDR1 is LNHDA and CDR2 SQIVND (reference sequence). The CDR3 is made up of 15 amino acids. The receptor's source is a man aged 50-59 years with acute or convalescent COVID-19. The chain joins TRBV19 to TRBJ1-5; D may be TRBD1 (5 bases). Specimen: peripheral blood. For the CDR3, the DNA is TGTGCCAGTAGTCCTCAGGGACTCAGCAATCAGCCCCAGCATTTT. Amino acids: CASSPQGLSNQPQHF.